This section outlines one T cell receptor beta chain sequence together with its context. CDR3 length: 17 amino acids. Per germline, CDR1 SGHDT and CDR2 YYEEEE. The ends lost 0 bases at V and 2 bases at J; junction bases unmatched: 3. These data originate in a study of blood T cell repertoires in COVID-19. Turning to the study itself: Italy, Spain and the United States were the sources of the convalescent and acute COVID-19 samples.

Measured with immunoSEQ multiplex PCR; TCRdb has only the in-frame clones, and not every one. The sample lists under 200,000 clones, around nine tenths occurring once. The sample taken for sequencing was peripheral blood. This clonotype was obtained from a man aged 65-85 years with acute or convalescent COVID-19. This rearrangement joins TRBV5-6 to TRBJ1-6, with TRBD1 matching 9 bases. CDR3 region: CASSLEQGAAYNSPLHF. In DNA, the CDR3 is TGTGCCAGCAGCTTGGAACAGGGGGCGGCCTATAATTCACCCCTCCACTTT.